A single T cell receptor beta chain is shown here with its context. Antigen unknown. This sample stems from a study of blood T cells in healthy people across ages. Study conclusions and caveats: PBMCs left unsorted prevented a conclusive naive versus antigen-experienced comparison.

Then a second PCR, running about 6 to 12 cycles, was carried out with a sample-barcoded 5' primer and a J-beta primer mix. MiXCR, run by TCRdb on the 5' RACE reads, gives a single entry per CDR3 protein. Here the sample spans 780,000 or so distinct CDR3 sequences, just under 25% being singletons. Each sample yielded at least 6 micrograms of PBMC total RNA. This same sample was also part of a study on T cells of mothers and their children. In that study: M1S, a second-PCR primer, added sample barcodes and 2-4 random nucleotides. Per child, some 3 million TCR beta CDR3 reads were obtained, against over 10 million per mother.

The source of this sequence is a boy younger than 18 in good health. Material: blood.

The CDR3 loop reads CASSSRGVNTEAFF. The CDR3 DNA sequence: TGCGCCAGCAGCTCACGGGGAGTAAACACTGAAGCTTTCTTT. This sequence joins TRBV5-1 and TRBJ1-1, with no clear D. The germline gives CDR1 SGHRS, CDR2 YFSETQ. This CDR3 has 14 amino acids. Trimming removed 3 bases from V and 2 bases from J, with 11 bases in between.